The rows below give T cell receptor beta chains drawn from one sample of a study of blood T cell repertoires in COVID-19. The repertoire was sequenced with immunoSEQ multiplex PCR; TCRdb's copy has only in-frame clones and lacks some. The table has tens of thousands of clones, 87% seen once. Sequencing was done on a sample of peripheral blood. These receptors all stem from a human donor with acute or convalescent COVID-19. The donor label of this sample is uncertain. The CDR3 runs from the conserved cysteine through the conserved F or W. Each record gives: CDR3 DNA, CDR3 protein, J gene, V gene, clone size, D gene. The D gene is left open where the match is weak. Only part of the rows carry a size: once, few, many, or a class if the clone is expanded.

CDR3 DNA: TGTGCCAGCAGCCAAGATGGGGACAACTACAATGAGCAGTTCTTC
CDR3 protein: CASSQDGDNYNEQFF
J gene: TRBJ2-1
V gene: TRBV3-1/TRBV3-2
clone size: NA
D gene: NA

CDR3 DNA: TGTGCCACCAGTGGGGGCCCTCAGGGGGGCTTGAACACTGAAGCTTTCTTT
CDR3 protein: CATSGGPQGGLNTEAFF
J gene: TRBJ1-1
V gene: TRBV24-1
clone size: NA
D gene: TRBD1

CDR3 DNA: TGTGCCAGCAAGGCAGGGAATGAAAAACTGTTTTTT
CDR3 protein: CASKAGNEKLFF
J gene: TRBJ1-4
V gene: TRBV28
clone size: once
D gene: NA

CDR3 DNA: TGTGCCAGTGGTCCAGGGCACACTGAAGCTTTCTTT
CDR3 protein: CASGPGHTEAFF
J gene: TRBJ1-1
V gene: TRBV19
clone size: NA
D gene: NA

CDR3 DNA: TGCGCCACCTCCGGGGGGGGACAGGGGGAAGAGACCCAGTACTTC
CDR3 protein: CATSGGGQGEETQYF
J gene: TRBJ2-5
V gene: TRBV5-1
clone size: NA
D gene: TRBD1

CDR3 DNA: TGTGCCAGCAGCGTCAGGGGCGACGGGAACACCGGGGAGCTGTTTTTT
CDR3 protein: CASSVRGDGNTGELFF
J gene: TRBJ2-2
V gene: TRBV9
clone size: NA
D gene: NA

CDR3 DNA: TGTGCCAGCAGCTTAGAGGCGCGGAAGACCCAGTACTTC
CDR3 protein: CASSLEARKTQYF
J gene: TRBJ2-5
V gene: TRBV7-2
clone size: NA
D gene: NA

CDR3 DNA: TGTGCCAGCAGTTTAGCGGCAGGGGGCGACGAGCAGTACTTC
CDR3 protein: CASSLAAGGDEQYF
J gene: TRBJ2-7
V gene: TRBV28
clone size: once
D gene: TRBD1

CDR3 DNA: TGTGCCAGCAGCTCGACAGAGAACTATGGCTACACCTTC
CDR3 protein: CASSSTENYGYTF
J gene: TRBJ1-2
V gene: TRBV7-9
clone size: NA
D gene: NA

CDR3 DNA: TGTGCCAGTAGTAGGGGACAGGGGTCAAATAGCAATCAGCCCCAGCATTTT
CDR3 protein: CASSRGQGSNSNQPQHF
J gene: TRBJ1-5
V gene: TRBV19
clone size: NA
D gene: TRBD1

CDR3 DNA: TGTGCCAGCAGTCTTCCAGGAAACAATCAGCCCCAGCATTTT
CDR3 protein: CASSLPGNNQPQHF
J gene: TRBJ1-5
V gene: TRBV28
clone size: once
D gene: NA

CDR3 DNA: TGTGCCAGCAGTGACTACGCGGGGGGAACCGGGGAGCTGTTTTTT
CDR3 protein: CASSDYAGGTGELFF
J gene: TRBJ2-2
V gene: TRBV6-4
clone size: NA
D gene: TRBD2

CDR3 DNA: TGCGCCAGCAGCTTGGCCCGGGACACTGAAGCTTTCTTT
CDR3 protein: CASSLARDTEAFF
J gene: TRBJ1-1
V gene: TRBV5-1
clone size: NA
D gene: NA

CDR3 DNA: TGCGCCAGCAGTGAGTCCGCCAGAACCTACGAGCAGTACTTC
CDR3 protein: CASSESARTYEQYF
J gene: TRBJ2-7
V gene: TRBV10-1
clone size: NA
D gene: NA

CDR3 DNA: TGCAGCGAACCCCGGTGGGACAGAAAAGAGACCCAGTACTTC
CDR3 protein: CSEPRWDRKETQYF
J gene: TRBJ2-5
V gene: TRBV29-1
clone size: NA
D gene: TRBD1

CDR3 DNA: TGTGCCAGCTCCTGGGACAGGACCCTATCCTACGAGCAGTACTTC
CDR3 protein: CASSWDRTLSYEQYF
J gene: TRBJ2-7
V gene: TRBV18
clone size: NA
D gene: TRBD1

CDR3 DNA: TGTGCCAGCAGTCAATATTTCCCGACAGTCAACTATGGCTACACCTTC
CDR3 protein: CASSQYFPTVNYGYTF
J gene: TRBJ1-2
V gene: TRBV27
clone size: NA
D gene: NA

CDR3 DNA: TGTGCCACCAGCAGTTGGTTAGCGGGAGGGCAAGAGCAGTACTTC
CDR3 protein: CATSSWLAGGQEQYF
J gene: TRBJ2-7
V gene: TRBV15
clone size: NA
D gene: TRBD2

CDR3 DNA: TGTGCCAGCAGTTTATCAAGCGGGATTTACGAGCAGTACTTC
CDR3 protein: CASSLSSGIYEQYF
J gene: TRBJ2-7
V gene: TRBV27
clone size: NA
D gene: TRBD2

CDR3 DNA: TGTGCCTCTCGCCAGGGTCCCACAGATACGCAGTATTTT
CDR3 protein: CASRQGPTDTQYF
J gene: TRBJ2-3
V gene: TRBV3-1/TRBV3-2
clone size: NA
D gene: NA

CDR3 DNA: TGTGCCAGCAGGGGGACAGGGGAAGAGACCCAGTACTTC
CDR3 protein: CASRGTGEETQYF
J gene: TRBJ2-5
V gene: TRBV27
clone size: NA
D gene: TRBD1

CDR3 DNA: TGTGCCAGCAGAAGGACAGGGTCCTATGGCTACACCTTC
CDR3 protein: CASRRTGSYGYTF
J gene: TRBJ1-2
V gene: TRBV28
clone size: once
D gene: TRBD1

CDR3 DNA: TGTGCCAGCAGTCAGTGGGGACAGGGGCCGGACACCATATATTTT
CDR3 protein: CASSQWGQGPDTIYF
J gene: TRBJ1-3
V gene: TRBV11-2
clone size: NA
D gene: TRBD1

CDR3 DNA: TGTGCCAGCAGTCCTCAGACTAGCGGTCTTGACAATGAGCAGTTCTTC
CDR3 protein: CASSPQTSGLDNEQFF
J gene: TRBJ2-1
V gene: TRBV2
clone size: NA
D gene: TRBD2

CDR3 DNA: TGTGCTAGCAGCTTAGAGTGGGGGCCTGGAAACACCATATATTTT
CDR3 protein: CASSLEWGPGNTIYF
J gene: TRBJ1-3
V gene: TRBV7-7
clone size: NA
D gene: NA

CDR3 DNA: TGTGCCAGCAGTTACTCCCCGGGTCTGGCCATGTCCCAGCATTTT
CDR3 protein: CASSYSPGLAMSQHF
J gene: TRBJ1-5
V gene: TRBV6-5
clone size: NA
D gene: NA

CDR3 DNA: TGCGCCAGCAGCAAGGGGGGACAGGGAAATGGCTACACCTTC
CDR3 protein: CASSKGGQGNGYTF
J gene: TRBJ1-2
V gene: TRBV5-1
clone size: NA
D gene: TRBD1

CDR3 DNA: TGTGCCAGCAGCTTATGGGGACAGTCCTACGAGCAGTACTTC
CDR3 protein: CASSLWGQSYEQYF
J gene: TRBJ2-7
V gene: TRBV11-2
clone size: NA
D gene: TRBD1

CDR3 DNA: TGCGCCAGCAGCTGGACTAGCGGCGAGACCCAGTACTTC
CDR3 protein: CASSWTSGETQYF
J gene: TRBJ2-5
V gene: TRBV10-2
clone size: NA
D gene: TRBD2

CDR3 DNA: TGTGCCACCAGTGATTCGACAGGGGATGTTGGGAACACTGAAGCTTTCTTT
CDR3 protein: CATSDSTGDVGNTEAFF
J gene: TRBJ1-1
V gene: TRBV24-1
clone size: NA
D gene: TRBD1

CDR3 DNA: TGTGCCAGCAGCTTAGGGGAGGCCAAAAACATTCAGTACTTC
CDR3 protein: CASSLGEAKNIQYF
J gene: TRBJ2-4
V gene: TRBV7-8
clone size: NA
D gene: NA

CDR3 DNA: TGTGCCAGCAGCTTAGATCCCAGGGGGACCGGGGAGCTGTTTTTT
CDR3 protein: CASSLDPRGTGELFF
J gene: TRBJ2-2
V gene: TRBV7-9
clone size: NA
D gene: TRBD1

CDR3 DNA: TGCGCCAGCAGTGAGGCCTCAGGGAACACTGAAGCTTTCTTT
CDR3 protein: CASSEASGNTEAFF
J gene: TRBJ1-1
V gene: TRBV10-2
clone size: once
D gene: NA

CDR3 DNA: TGTGCCAGCAGCCCGGAGCGGGGGCCCTCTCATACGCAGTATTTT
CDR3 protein: CASSPERGPSHTQYF
J gene: TRBJ2-3
V gene: TRBV7-2
clone size: NA
D gene: TRBD2

CDR3 DNA: TGTGCCAGCAGCAAAGGACAGCCTCCTTTCGAGGGTGAGCAGTTCTTC
CDR3 protein: CASSKGQPPFEGEQFF
J gene: TRBJ2-1
V gene: TRBV9
clone size: once
D gene: NA

CDR3 DNA: TGTGCCACCAGTGATCCAATGACAGGGATAGGGAATCAGCCCCAGCATTTT
CDR3 protein: CATSDPMTGIGNQPQHF
J gene: TRBJ1-5
V gene: TRBV24-1
clone size: NA
D gene: TRBD1

CDR3 DNA: TGTGCCAGCAGGCTTCAGGGGAATCAGCCCCAGCATTTT
CDR3 protein: CASRLQGNQPQHF
J gene: TRBJ1-5
V gene: TRBV2
clone size: NA
D gene: NA

CDR3 DNA: TGTGCCAGAAGGGGGACGAACAATGAGCAGTTCTTC
CDR3 protein: CARRGTNNEQFF
J gene: TRBJ2-1
V gene: TRBV7-9
clone size: NA
D gene: NA

CDR3 DNA: TGTGCCAGCAGCCCCTCCACCGGGGTAGTTTATGGCACAGATACGCAGTATTTT
CDR3 protein: CASSPSTGVVYGTDTQYF
J gene: TRBJ2-3
V gene: TRBV7-2
clone size: NA
D gene: NA

CDR3 DNA: TGCGCCAGCAGCTTGGCTCAGGGGGCTAATGAGCAGTTCTTC
CDR3 protein: CASSLAQGANEQFF
J gene: TRBJ2-1
V gene: TRBV5-1
clone size: NA
D gene: TRBD1

CDR3 DNA: TGCGCCAGCAGCTGGGACACTCGAAATAATTCACCCCTCCACTTT
CDR3 protein: CASSWDTRNNSPLHF
J gene: TRBJ1-6
V gene: TRBV5-1
clone size: NA
D gene: NA

CDR3 DNA: TGTGCCAGTAGTCTCTCCCAGGGTATCAATGCCGGGGAGCTGTTTTTT
CDR3 protein: CASSLSQGINAGELFF
J gene: TRBJ2-2
V gene: TRBV19
clone size: NA
D gene: NA

CDR3 DNA: TGTGCCAGCAGCTTGGAGGAGGGCCGGGAAAAACTGTTTTTT
CDR3 protein: CASSLEEGREKLFF
J gene: TRBJ1-4
V gene: TRBV5-5
clone size: few
D gene: NA

CDR3 DNA: TGCGCCAGCAGCAGGAGCGGGACTAGCGGGAGAATCTCCTACGAGCAGTACTTC
CDR3 protein: CASSRSGTSGRISYEQYF
J gene: TRBJ2-7
V gene: TRBV5-1
clone size: NA
D gene: TRBD2

CDR3 DNA: TGTGCCAGCATAATTTCCGGGGGGCGGGGCGCCGGGGAGCTGTTTTTT
CDR3 protein: CASIISGGRGAGELFF
J gene: TRBJ2-2
V gene: TRBV6-6
clone size: NA
D gene: NA

CDR3 DNA: TGTGCCAGGCCGAGGTTAGCCAAAAACATTCAGTACTTC
CDR3 protein: CARPRLAKNIQYF
J gene: TRBJ2-4
V gene: TRBV9
clone size: few
D gene: NA

CDR3 DNA: TGTGCCAGCAGCACGCTTAGGACAGAGAACTATGGCTACACCTTC
CDR3 protein: CASSTLRTENYGYTF
J gene: TRBJ1-2
V gene: TRBV5-4
clone size: NA
D gene: NA

CDR3 DNA: TGTGCCAGCTCACCGTCTAGCGGGAGGGCCCGTGAATACAATGAGCAGTTCTTC
CDR3 protein: CASSPSSGRAREYNEQFF
J gene: TRBJ2-1
V gene: TRBV18
clone size: NA
D gene: TRBD2

CDR3 DNA: TGTGCCAGCAGCCAAGGTTCGGGAGGTGAGAGCAATCAGCCCCAGCATTTT
CDR3 protein: CASSQGSGGESNQPQHF
J gene: TRBJ1-5
V gene: TRBV4-2
clone size: NA
D gene: NA

CDR3 DNA: TGTGCCAGCTCTCGGGGGTCCGACTCACCCCTCCACTTT
CDR3 protein: CASSRGSDSPLHF
J gene: TRBJ1-6
V gene: TRBV18
clone size: few
D gene: NA

CDR3 DNA: TGTGCCAGCAGGCTTAGCGGGGGGGCCAGGGATACGCAGTATTTT
CDR3 protein: CASRLSGGARDTQYF
J gene: TRBJ2-3
V gene: TRBV6-4
clone size: NA
D gene: TRBD2